Listed below are T cell receptor beta chains from one sample, sequenced in a study of T-cell memory formation after mild COVID-19. MiXCR, applied by TCRdb to the 5' RACE reads, yields one record per CDR3 protein. The sample has about 190,000 distinct CDR3 sequences, more than 9% seen once. Sequences were obtained from PBMCs or a T cell subset sorted from them (not recorded which). The receptors stem from a man aged 18 to 30 who had mild COVID-19 (a few samples of this study predate the infection). Cell type and time point are not known. CDR3s include the opening cysteine and the closing phenylalanine or tryptophan.

V gene: TRBV20-1; CDR3 protein: CSARTSGVGTDTQYF
V gene: TRBV6-5; CDR3 protein: CASSYETVGTEAFF
V gene: TRBV5-1; CDR3 protein: CASSQGTPAKNIQYF
V gene: TRBV14; CDR3 protein: CASSQTGRETYEQYF
V gene: TRBV6-1; CDR3 protein: CASIRYGITEAFF
V gene: TRBV20-1; CDR3 protein: CSAVRDRVYQPQHF
V gene: TRBV5-1; CDR3 protein: CASSPKVGSSGNTIYF
V gene: TRBV5-1; CDR3 protein: CASSLGTMADTQYF
V gene: TRBV12-3/TRBV12-4; CDR3 protein: CASSTDRVSQSHDADTQYF
V gene: TRBV7-2; CDR3 protein: CASSPGRGMSSGNTIYF
V gene: TRBV12-3/TRBV12-4; CDR3 protein: CASSITERGQYF
V gene: TRBV5-1; CDR3 protein: CASSLGDDRPSYEQYF
V gene: TRBV4-3; CDR3 protein: CASSQDWGNYGYTF
V gene: TRBV3-1; CDR3 protein: CVSSGERNEQFF
V gene: TRBV5-1; CDR3 protein: CASSFRGGSSTDTQYF
V gene: TRBV5-1; CDR3 protein: CASSSSVGGGYGYTF
V gene: TRBV23-1; CDR3 protein: CASSLPWGGIGTDTQYF
V gene: TRBV6-5; CDR3 protein: CASSSDRGYNTEAFF
V gene: TRBV4-1; CDR3 protein: CASSQDSYNSPLHF
V gene: TRBV5-8; CDR3 protein: CASSLVVSSSSGANVLTF
V gene: TRBV5-1; CDR3 protein: CASSPSGGDTDTQYF
V gene: TRBV5-1; CDR3 protein: CASSLSGGNTEAFF
V gene: TRBV6-5; CDR3 protein: CASSYSMGQGYEQYF
V gene: TRBV15; CDR3 protein: CATSRDLNTEAFF
V gene: TRBV9; CDR3 protein: CASSVGPGLLTDTQYF
V gene: TRBV4-2; CDR3 protein: CASSQTSGGPDTQYF
V gene: TRBV28; CDR3 protein: CASSWPGGRVTEAFF
V gene: TRBV6-2/TRBV6-3; CDR3 protein: CASSYSLPVGPLLDYGYTF
V gene: TRBV20-1; CDR3 protein: CSARDVAGGTQYF
V gene: TRBV7-2; CDR3 protein: CASSLGQGKMEPQHF
V gene: TRBV20-1; CDR3 protein: CSARDRGTGDSPLHF
V gene: TRBV18; CDR3 protein: CASSPGEAYEQYF
V gene: TRBV6-5; CDR3 protein: CASRAIDQGSKEYF
V gene: TRBV6-5; CDR3 protein: CASSGFREYTF
V gene: TRBV7-2; CDR3 protein: CASSLGGRYGYTF
V gene: TRBV3-1; CDR3 protein: CASSQVAKSPLHF
V gene: TRBV7-2; CDR3 protein: CASSAGLGVAKNIQYF
V gene: TRBV11-2; CDR3 protein: CASSLFSWLDGATETQYF
V gene: TRBV20-1; CDR3 protein: CSAQNRGNSNYGYTF
V gene: TRBV7-7; CDR3 protein: CASSPLAGDGETQYF
V gene: TRBV5-1; CDR3 protein: CASRLLPGPADTQYF
V gene: TRBV4-1; CDR3 protein: CASSQERLIGQGDNQPQHF